Listed here are 21 T cell receptor beta chains from one sample, sequenced in a study of cytomegalovirus exposure and HLA in healthy donors. Here immunoSEQ multiplex PCR was the method, and the copy in TCRdb shows in-frame clones only, minus some. Of 200,000 or so clones detected, around 83% appear once; the ten largest clones hold about an eighth. Input material: PBMCs. The receptor source for this set is a woman in her 30s in good health and CMV-seropositive.

This clone has a single count. The V gene is TRBV5-1, the J gene TRBJ2-2; 10 positions match TRBD1. The CDR3 sequence is 14 residues long. Germline CDR1 is SGHRS and CDR2 is YFSETQ. Trimming at V came to 7 bases and at J to 0 bases, leaving 0 bases not matched to a gene. CDR3 sequence reads: CASGQGANTGELFF. The CDR3 nucleotides read TGCGCCAGCGGACAGGGGGCGAACACCGGGGAGCTGTTTTTT.

The chain employs TRBV18 and TRBJ2-5; D is possibly TRBD2 (5 bases). CDR3 length: 13 amino acids. Germline-derived CDR1 and CDR2 are KGHSH and LQKENI. V was pared by 3 bases and J by 5 bases, with 10 bases between. The CDR3 coding sequence is TGTGCCAGCTCACCTCTGGCGGGTGAGACCCAGTACTTC. Its protein product is CASSPLAGETQYF.

The gene calls are TRBV7-8 and TRBJ1-2; no definite D call. Trimming left V 1 base short and J 2 bases short, with 5 bases between. The germline gives CDR1 SGHVS, CDR2 FQNEAQ. There are 13 residues in the CDR3. CDR3 sequence (DNA): TGTGCCAGCAGCTTAGGAGAAAACTATGGCTACACCTTC. Protein product: CASSLGENYGYTF.

This clone was observed a few times. The V gene is TRBV6-5, the J gene TRBJ2-1, with 13 bases fitting TRBD2. V lost 6 bases to trimming and J lost 5 bases; unmatched junction nucleotides: 4. Germline lookup yields CDR1 MNHEY and CDR2 SVGAGI. This CDR3 is 15 amino acids long. DNA of the CDR3: TGTGCCAGCAGGGGACTAGCGGGGCGCGACAATGAGCAGTTCTTC. This sequence encodes CASRGLAGRDNEQFF.

The rearrangement uses TRBV6-5 and TRBJ2-1; 10 bases fit TRBD2. Germline values: CDR1 MNHEY, CDR2 SVGAGI. The CDR3 is 16 residues long. The junction had 11 bases not matched to a gene; V was cut back by 3 bases and J by 9 bases. DNA for the CDR3: TGTGCCAGCAGTTATTCCAGGACTAGCGGTTCAAGTGAGCAGTTCTTC. This gives the protein CASSYSRTSGSSEQFF.

This clone has a handful of counts. The chain joins TRBV29-1 to TRBJ1-1; 9 positions match TRBD1. Per germline, CDR1 SQVTM and CDR2 ANQGSEA. Unmatched junction bases numbered 8, after V lost 6 bases and J lost 0 bases. The CDR3 extends over 15 amino acids. This CDR3 reads CSVGTGYNMNTEAFF. In nucleotides, the CDR3 is TGCAGCGTAGGGACAGGGTACAACATGAACACTGAAGCTTTCTTT. Variable domain in full (rest from reference TRBV29-1 and TRBJ1-1): SAVISQKPSRDICQRGTSLTIQCQVDSQVTMMFWYRQQPGQSLTLIATANQGSEATYESGFVIDKFPISRPNLTFSTLTVSNMSPEDSSIYLCSVGTGYNMNTEAFFGQGTRLTVV.

The V call is TRBV12-5, the J call TRBJ2-3, with D possibly TRBD2 on 5 matching bases. Germline loops: CDR1 LGHNT, CDR2 FRNRAP. The CDR3 has 12 residues. Trimming removed 6 bases at V and 6 bases at J, with 10 bases between. CDR3 DNA sequence: TGTGCTAGTGGCCCGCGGGTCGATACGCAGTATTTT. Amino acid sequence: CASGPRVDTQYF.

The J gene is TRBJ1-2, the V gene TRBV19; D remains ambiguous. The CDR3 runs to 14 residues. Trimming stripped 1 base from V and 8 bases from J, with 14 bases between. Germline V gene sequence: CDR1 LNHDA, CDR2 SQIVND (reference sequence). CDR3 sequence: CASSIGTAAGGYTF. The CDR3 nucleotides are TGTGCCAGTAGTATAGGCACCGCGGCGGGGGGCTACACCTTC.

The V gene is TRBV5-1, the J gene TRBJ2-6; 12 bases are shared with TRBD1. Germline V gives CDR1 SGHRS, CDR2 YFSETQ. The CDR3 loop spans 17 amino acids. V shed 4 bases and J 3 bases; nucleotides not matched to a gene: 5. CDR3 protein: CASSLRDRGRGANVLTF. The CDR3 DNA reads TGCGCCAGCAGCCTACGGGACAGGGGGCGTGGGGCCAACGTCCTGACTTTC.

The chain has TRBV28 and TRBJ1-1; 7 nucleotides agree with TRBD1. Losses at the gene ends were 4 bases for V and 9 bases for J; bases not matched to a gene: 17. Germline lookup yields CDR1 MDHEN and CDR2 SYDVKM. This CDR3 has 16 amino acids. The CDR3 sequence: CASSSGTEEFVLKAFF. CDR3 DNA: TGTGCCAGCAGTTCCGGGACAGAAGAATTCGTTCTAAAAGCTTTCTTT.

Comment on this clone: A junction end diverges from the germline sequence, so it may reflect a read error. This rearrangement joins TRBV6-5 to TRBJ1-1; tentatively, D is TRBD1 (6 bases). CDR1 is MNHEY, CDR2 SVGAGI, per germline. The CDR3 totals 14 residues. CDR3 amino acids: CGVRGAGMNTEAFF. As DNA, the CDR3 is TGCGGGGTTCGGGGGGCAGGGATGAACACTGAAGCTTTCTTT.

The chain combines TRBV28 with TRBJ1-5, with 9 bases matching TRBD1. Germline trimming cut 6 bases from V and 4 bases from J; bases unmatched to any gene: 7. Per the germline V gene, CDR1 is MDHEN and CDR2 is SYDVKM. This CDR3 region has 15 residues. CDR3 sequence: CASRRDRVGNQPQHF. CDR3 nucleotide sequence: TGTGCCAGCAGACGGGACAGGGTTGGTAATCAGCCCCAGCATTTT. Filled out from reference TRBV28 and TRBJ1-5, the complete variable domain reads DVKVTQSSRYLVKRTGEKVFLECVQDMDHENMFWYRQDPGLGLRLIYFSYDVKMKEKGDIPEGYSVSREKKERFSLILESASTNQTSMYLCASRRDRVGNQPQHFGDGTRLSIL.

The rearrangement uses TRBV19 and TRBJ2-1; maybe TRBD2 (5 bases). Germline CDR1 LNHDA, CDR2 SQIVND (reference sequence). Trimming took 4 bases from V and 6 from J, leaving 16 bases between them. The CDR3 sequence is 15 residues long. This CDR3 is CASSKVDSSSNEQFF. The CDR3 nucleotides are TGTGCCAGTAGTAAGGTGGACTCCTCTTCCAATGAGCAGTTCTTC.

CDR3 protein: CSGYDRNTGELFF. The CDR3 nucleotides are TGCAGCGGTTACGACAGGAACACCGGGGAGCTGTTTTTT. The rearrangement joins TRBV29-1 to TRBJ2-2, with TRBD1 as a possible D gene (5 bases). The CDR3 is 13 residues long. In germline, CDR1 is SQVTM, CDR2 ANQGSEA. V lost 7 bases and J lost 1, with 10 bases in between.

J is TRBJ1-1 and V is TRBV6-1; no definite D call. V lost 2 bases, J lost 0 bases, and 7 bases lay in between. This CDR3 spans 14 amino acids. Per the germline V gene, CDR1 is MNHNS and CDR2 is SASEGT. The CDR3 region has the DNA TGTGCCAGCAGTGAATCAGGTTTGAACACTGAAGCTTTCTTT. This sequence encodes CASSESGLNTEAFF.

This rearrangement joins TRBV29-1 to TRBJ2-5; 7 bases match TRBD2. The trim removed 5 bases at V and 2 bases at J, leaving 2 bases unmatched. This CDR3 spans 12 amino acids. CDR1 and CDR2 from the germline V gene are SQVTM and ANQGSEA. The CDR3 here is CSVQRGQETQYF. The CDR3 DNA reads TGCAGCGTTCAGCGGGGTCAAGAGACCCAGTACTTC.

The J gene is TRBJ1-4, the V gene TRBV6-1; D may be TRBD1 (5 bases). Per the germline V gene, CDR1 is MNHNS and CDR2 is SASEGT. V was pared by 5 bases and J by 12 bases, with 10 bases between. The CDR3 runs to 11 residues. The CDR3: CASSREGQLFF. As DNA, the CDR3 is TGTGCCAGCAGTAGGGAGGGGCAACTGTTTTTT.

The chain recombines TRBV11-3 with TRBJ2-1; 7 bases map to TRBD2. CDR1 and CDR2 (germline): SGHNT, YENEEA. The CDR3 extends over 17 amino acids. The junction had 14 bases not matched to a gene; V was cut back by 2 bases and J by 7 bases. Here the CDR3 DNA reads TGTGCCAGCAGCTTAAATGGCGGCGGGAGTATGGGAAATGAGCAGTTCTTC. Encoded protein: CASSLNGGGSMGNEQFF.

The chain joins TRBV6-5 to TRBJ2-1, with no clear D. The CDR3 sequence is 15 residues long. The ends were cut back, 2 bases at V and 6 bases at J, with 14 bases in the middle. Germline values: CDR1 MNHEY, CDR2 SVGAGI. CDR3 sequence (DNA): TGTGCCAGCAGTTACGGTCAGAGGAGAAGCAATGAGCAGTTCTTC. Amino acids: CASSYGQRRSNEQFF.

This chain links TRBV13 with TRBJ1-2, with TRBD1 matching over 7 bases. Germline trimming cut 4 bases from V and 5 bases from J; bases unmatched to any gene: 10. This CDR3 is built from 15 residues. Per the germline V gene, CDR1 is PRHDT and CDR2 is FYEKMQ (reference sequence). CDR3 in amino acids: CASSYSDRAVYGYTF. In DNA, the CDR3 is TGTGCCAGCAGCTATTCTGACAGGGCCGTTTATGGCTACACCTTC.

The gene calls are TRBV4-1 and TRBJ2-1; 10 bases match TRBD2. From germline, CDR1 is MGHRA and CDR2 YSYEKL. The CDR3 totals 17 residues. V gave up 1 base and J gave up 5 bases; unmatched junction bases: 8. The CDR3 sequence: CASSQGRSGRAHNEQFF. CDR3 bases: TGCGCCAGCAGCCAAGGTCGGAGCGGGAGGGCCCACAATGAGCAGTTCTTC.